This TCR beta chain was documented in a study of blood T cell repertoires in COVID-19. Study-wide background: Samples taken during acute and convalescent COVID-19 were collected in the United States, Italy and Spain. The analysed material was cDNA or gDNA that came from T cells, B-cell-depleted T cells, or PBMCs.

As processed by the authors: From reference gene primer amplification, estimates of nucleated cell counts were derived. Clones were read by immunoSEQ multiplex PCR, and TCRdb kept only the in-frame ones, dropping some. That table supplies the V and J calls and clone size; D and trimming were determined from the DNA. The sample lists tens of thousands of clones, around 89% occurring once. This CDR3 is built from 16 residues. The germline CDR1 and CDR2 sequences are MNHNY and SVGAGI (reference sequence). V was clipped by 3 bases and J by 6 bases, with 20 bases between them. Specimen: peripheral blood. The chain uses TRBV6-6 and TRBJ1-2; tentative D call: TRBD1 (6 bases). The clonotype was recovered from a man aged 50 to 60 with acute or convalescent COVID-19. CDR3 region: CASSYIGIQGRDGYTF. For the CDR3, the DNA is TGTGCCAGCAGTTATATAGGTATACAGGGAAGAGATGGCTACACCTTC.